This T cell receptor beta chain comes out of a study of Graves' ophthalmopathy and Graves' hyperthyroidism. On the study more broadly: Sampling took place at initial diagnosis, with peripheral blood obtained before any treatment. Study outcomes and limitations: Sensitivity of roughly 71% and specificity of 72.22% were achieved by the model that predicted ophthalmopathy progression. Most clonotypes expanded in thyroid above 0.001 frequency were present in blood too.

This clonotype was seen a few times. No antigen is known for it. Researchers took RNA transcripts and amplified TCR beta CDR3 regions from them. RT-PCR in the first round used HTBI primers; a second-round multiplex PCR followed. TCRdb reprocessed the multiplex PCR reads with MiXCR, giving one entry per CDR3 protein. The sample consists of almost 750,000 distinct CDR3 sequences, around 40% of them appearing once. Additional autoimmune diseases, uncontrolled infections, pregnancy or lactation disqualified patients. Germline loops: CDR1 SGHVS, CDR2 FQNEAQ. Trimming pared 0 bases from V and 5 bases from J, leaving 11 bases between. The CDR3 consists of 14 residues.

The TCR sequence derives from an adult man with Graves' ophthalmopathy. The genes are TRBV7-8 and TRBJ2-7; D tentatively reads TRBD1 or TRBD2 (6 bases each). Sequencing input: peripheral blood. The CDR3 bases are TGTGCCAGCAGCTTAGCGGGGGGCCCCCACGAGCAGTACTTC. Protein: CASSLAGGPHEQYF.